Sequencing of this T cell receptor (beta chain) was carried out in a study of shared clonotypes between healthy human individuals. The deep-level immunoSEQ assay was used. Produced via immunoSEQ multiplex PCR; TCRdb's table is partial and in-frame only. The sample yields hundreds of thousands of clones, approximately 95% seen once. This CDR3 has 15 residues. The ends were cut back, 6 bases at V and 4 bases at J, with 15 bases in the middle. The germline gives CDR1 LNHDA, CDR2 SQIVND (reference sequence). Naive CD8 cells lacked CD45RO, underwent positive selection for CCR7 and left out terminally differentiated effector memory CD45RA+ cells.

This chain links TRBV19 with TRBJ2-2; D unresolved. This TCR was recovered from a woman younger than 45 in good health. Sequencing input: naive CD8+ T cells sorted from blood. For the CDR3, the DNA is TGTGCCAGTAGCTCTCTGGCAGTGGGCACCGGGGAGCTGTTTTTT. Translated: CASSSLAVGTGELFF.